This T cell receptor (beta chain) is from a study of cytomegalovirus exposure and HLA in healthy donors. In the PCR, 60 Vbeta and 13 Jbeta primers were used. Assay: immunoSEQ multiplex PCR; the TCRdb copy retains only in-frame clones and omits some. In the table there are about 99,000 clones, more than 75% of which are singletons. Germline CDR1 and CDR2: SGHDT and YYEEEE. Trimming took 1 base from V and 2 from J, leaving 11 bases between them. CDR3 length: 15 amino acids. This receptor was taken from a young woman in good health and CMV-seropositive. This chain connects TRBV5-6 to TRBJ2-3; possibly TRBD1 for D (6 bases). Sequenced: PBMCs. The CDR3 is CASSLPRQATDTQYF. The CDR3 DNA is TGTGCCAGCAGCTTGCCTCGACAGGCCACAGATACGCAGTATTTT. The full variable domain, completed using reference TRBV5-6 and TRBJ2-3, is DAGVTQSPTHLIKTRGQQVTLRCSPKSGHDTVSWYQQALGQGPQFIFQYYEEEERQRGNFPDRFSGHQFPNYSSELNVNALLLGDSALYLCASSLPRQATDTQYFGPGTRLTVL.